One and the same sample provided the 26 T cell receptor beta chains below, sequenced in a study of cytomegalovirus exposure and HLA in healthy donors. The primer mix had 60 Vbeta and 13 Jbeta primers. Using immunoSEQ multiplex PCR, the repertoire was profiled, and TCRdb retains in-frame clones only, with some absent. Of about 160,000 clones detected, 65% to 90% appear once; the ten largest clones hold around 10%. The sequencing input was PBMCs. Receptors originate from a man aged 45-60 years in good health and CMV-seropositive.

The CDR3 coding sequence is TGTGCCTGGAGCGCGGGAGTTTTCCCCTCGACAGATACGCAGTATTTT. The encoded protein is CAWSAGVFPSTDTQYF. The V call is TRBV30, the J call TRBJ2-3; 7 bases line up with TRBD2. The germline CDR1 and CDR2 sequences are GTSNPN and SVGIG (reference sequence). The ends lost 3 bases at V and 3 bases at J; junction bases unmatched: 12. CDR3 length: 16 residues.

CDR3 residues: CASSLRGQYLEAFF. DNA for the CDR3: TGTGCCAGCAGCTTAAGGGGGCAGTACTTAGAAGCTTTCTTT. The V gene is TRBV7-2, the J gene TRBJ1-1, with TRBD1 identical over 7 bases. V trimming: 2 bases; J trimming: 8 bases; junction bases outside the gene matches: 8. The germline V gene encodes CDR1 SGHTA and CDR2 FQGNSA. The length of the CDR3 is 14 residues.

This clone has more than one count but fewer than ten. V usage is TRBV10-3 and J usage is TRBJ2-1; a weak D match, TRBD2 (6 bases). Trimming left V 7 bases short and J 5 bases short, with 12 bases between. Germline CDR1 ENHRY, CDR2 SYGVKD. The CDR3 contains 13 residues. The CDR3 DNA follows: TGTGCCATCACAGAGGGACTTGACAATGAGCAGTTCTTC. Amino acid sequence: CAITEGLDNEQFF.

V is TRBV5-1 and J is TRBJ1-1; D is possibly TRBD1 (5 bases). This CDR3 is 17 amino acids long. The V end lost 0 bases, the J end lost 1 base, and 16 bases lay between the germline ends. The germline CDR1 and CDR2 sequences are SGHRS and YFSETQ. CDR3 in DNA: TGCGCCAGCAGCTTGGAATCAGGGATGGGGGGGAACACTGAAGCTTTCTTT. Translating gives CASSLESGMGGNTEAFF.

The chain has TRBV9 and TRBJ2-1; 7 bases agree with TRBD1. The germline gives CDR1 SGDLS, CDR2 YYNGEE. The CDR3 has 14 amino acids. The trim removed 6 bases at V and 0 bases at J, leaving 3 bases unmatched. CDR3 amino acids: CASNRDSSYNEQFF. The CDR3, as DNA: TGTGCCAGCAACCGGGACAGCTCCTACAATGAGCAGTTCTTC. Full variable domain (remainder filled in from reference TRBV9 and TRBJ2-1): DSGVTQTPKHLITATGQRVTLRCSPRSGDLSVYWYQQSLDQGLQFLIQYYNGEERAKGNILERFSAQQFPDLHSELNLSSLELGDSALYFCASNRDSSYNEQFFGPGTRLTVL.

This sequence joins TRBV7-6 and TRBJ2-3, with 9 bases fitting TRBD2. The CDR3 is 16 residues long. Germline V gene data show CDR1 as SGHVS and CDR2 as FNYEAQ. V lost 6 bases, J lost 4 bases, and 11 bases stayed unmatched. CDR3 in amino acids: CASSSTSGIQPDTQYF. The CDR3 region has the DNA TGTGCCAGCAGTTCGACTAGCGGAATTCAACCAGATACGCAGTATTTT.

This clone was detected only once. The chain's CDR3 is CASSERIGTSGRSTQYF. CDR3 DNA sequence: TGTGCCAGCAGTGAACGTATCGGGACTAGCGGGAGGAGTACCCAGTACTTC. V and J are TRBV2 and TRBJ2-5; TRBD2 agrees at 15 bases. Germline trimming cut 2 bases from V and 8 bases from J; bases unmatched to any gene: 9. The CDR3 sequence is 17 residues long. CDR1 and CDR2 from the germline V gene are SNHLY and FYNNEI.

The chain couples TRBV6-1 to TRBJ1-2, with a possible D match to TRBD1 (6 bases). This CDR3 has 13 residues. V shed 3 bases and J shed 5 bases, with 10 bases lying between them. Germline assignment: CDR1 MNHNS and CDR2 SASEGT. CDR3 sequence: CASSEWQGYGYTF. The CDR3 DNA is TGTGCCAGCAGTGAGTGGCAGGGGTATGGCTACACCTTC.

This chain joins TRBV27 and TRBJ1-2; D is ambiguous. This CDR3 spans 14 amino acids. Germline values: CDR1 MNHEY, CDR2 SMNVEV (reference sequence). V lost 4 bases and J lost 4, with 13 bases in between. The CDR3 bases are TGTGCCAGCAGTTCATCCCCCCGTATCTATGGCTACACCTTC. It is translated as CASSSSPRIYGYTF.

The genes are TRBV7-9 and TRBJ2-3; D gene uncertain. This CDR3 comprises 12 residues. V was clipped by 5 bases and J by 5 bases, with 8 bases between them. The germline V gene encodes CDR1 SEHNR and CDR2 FQNEAQ (reference sequence). In DNA form, the CDR3 reads TGTGCCAGCAGCCTCCTCGGAGATACGCAGTATTTT. Residues: CASSLLGDTQYF.

CDR3 region: CASSDTTVYNEQFF. The CDR3 coding sequence is TGTGCCAGCAGCGACACGACAGTCTACAATGAGCAGTTCTTC. The chain has TRBV7-2 and TRBJ2-1, with a weak D call TRBD1 (5 bases). V shed 5 bases and J shed 3 bases, with 11 bases lying between them. The CDR3 runs 14 residues. Germline CDR1 reads SGHTA; CDR2 reads FQGNSA.

As for this clone: The junction departs from the called germline gene at one end, perhaps through a read error. V gene TRBV7-9 combines with J gene TRBJ1-1; D is perhaps TRBD1 (5 bases). Germline CDR1 SEHNR, CDR2 FQNEAQ (reference sequence). The CDR3 runs 12 residues. The CDR3 protein is CSSRAGNTEAFF. Written as DNA, the CDR3 is TGTTCCAGCAGGGCGGGGAACACTGAAGCTTTCTTT. Drawing the rest from reference TRBV7-9 and TRBJ1-1, the complete variable domain is DTGVSQNPRHKITKRGQNVTFRCDPISEHNRLYWYRQTLGQGPEFLTYFQNEAQLEKSRLLSDRFSAERPKGSFSTLEIQRTEQGDSAMYLCSSRAGNTEAFFGQGTRLTVV.

The J gene is TRBJ2-3, the V gene TRBV18; 9 nucleotides line up with TRBD1. Looked up from germline, CDR1 is KGHSH and CDR2 is LQKENI. The CDR3 consists of 16 residues. Germline trimming cut 3 bases from V and 4 bases from J; bases unmatched to any gene: 8. The CDR3 loop is CASSPETGGIADTQYF. In DNA, the CDR3 is TGTGCCAGCTCACCGGAGACAGGGGGTATAGCAGATACGCAGTATTTT.

This clone was found a few times. The CDR3 region is CASSSGTFFSEQYF. CDR3 DNA: TGTGCCAGCAGCTCCGGGACATTTTTCTCCGAGCAGTACTTC. The chain recombines TRBV7-6 with TRBJ2-7; the D gene is possibly TRBD1 (6 bases). The CDR3 loop spans 14 amino acids. Trimming cost V 4 bases and J 6 bases, with 16 bases left between them. Germline V gene lookup returns CDR1 SGHVS and CDR2 FNYEAQ.

The genes are TRBV10-3 and TRBJ1-3; the D gene is possibly TRBD1 (6 bases). CDR1 and CDR2 (germline): ENHRY, SYGVKD. With 10 bases removed from V and 2 bases from J, the gap between germline ends came to 12 bases. The CDR3 extends over 13 amino acids. This chain's CDR3 is CATQGGAGNTIYF. The CDR3, as DNA: TGTGCCACCCAAGGGGGGGCTGGAAACACCATATATTTT.

This rearrangement joins TRBV29-1 to TRBJ2-7, with TRBD1 identical over 12 bases. After removal of 4 bases from V and 4 bases from J, the junction contained 2 bases not matched to a gene. This CDR3 contains 13 residues. CDR1 and CDR2 from the germline V gene are SQVTM and ANQGSEA. CDR3 DNA sequence: TGCAGCGTTGGGGACAGGGGGCATTACGAGCAGTACTTC. Its translation: CSVGDRGHYEQYF.

CDR3 protein: CASSVWGDSQETQYF. The CDR3 bases are TGCGCCAGCAGCGTATGGGGGGACAGCCAAGAGACCCAGTACTTC. The chain is built from TRBV5-1 and TRBJ2-5, with D possibly TRBD1 on 7 matching bases. V dropped 4 bases and J dropped 1 base, with 14 bases sitting between them. Germline V lookup: CDR1 SGHRS, CDR2 YFSETQ. The CDR3 has 15 residues.

The chain is built from TRBV7-8 and TRBJ1-5; unclear D gene. This CDR3 spans 12 amino acids. Germline values: CDR1 SGHVS, CDR2 FQNEAQ. V was pared by 2 bases and J by 5 bases, with 4 bases between. CDR3 coding DNA: TGTGCCAGCAGCTTACGGGATCAGCCCCAGCATTTT. It codes for CASSLRDQPQHF.

The V gene is TRBV27, the J gene TRBJ2-1; D is possibly TRBD1 (6 bases). Trimming removed 6 bases at V and 4 bases at J, with 13 bases between. The CDR3 runs 14 residues. Germline CDR1 is MNHEY and CDR2 is SMNVEV (reference sequence). CDR3 nucleotide sequence: TGTGCCAGCAGCCGGTCAGGGGTTTACAATGAGCAGTTCTTC. It translates to CASSRSGVYNEQFF.

V usage is TRBV28 and J usage is TRBJ2-1; 11 bases are shared with TRBD2. This CDR3 has 16 residues. Looked up from germline, CDR1 is MDHEN and CDR2 is SYDVKM. The ends lost 5 bases at V and 6 bases at J; junction bases unmatched: 9. The CDR3 spells CASSPLPSGGPNEQFF. CDR3 in DNA: TGTGCCAGCAGTCCCCTCCCTAGCGGGGGGCCCAATGAGCAGTTCTTC.

J is TRBJ1-5 and V is TRBV28, with a possible D match to TRBD1 (6 bases). This CDR3 contains 19 residues. Germline CDR1 reads MDHEN; CDR2 reads SYDVKM. The ends were cut back, 4 bases at V and 0 bases at J, with 22 bases in the middle. This CDR3 is CASSSGAGVGSYSNQPQHF. CDR3 nucleotide sequence: TGTGCCAGCAGTTCCGGGGCAGGGGTTGGGTCCTATAGCAATCAGCCCCAGCATTTT.

This rearrangement joins TRBV27 to TRBJ2-7, with TRBD2 matching 8 bases. Germline V gene data show CDR1 as MNHEY and CDR2 as SMNVEV (reference sequence). J gave up 4 bases and V 8 bases, and 7 bases lay outside the gene matches. The CDR3 has 13 residues. This CDR3 is CASGTGGGYEQYF. The DNA of the CDR3 is TGTGCCAGCGGGACGGGAGGGGGTTACGAGCAGTACTTC.

This chain uses TRBV6-5 with TRBJ2-4; TRBD1 matches at 7 bases. The CDR3 contains 15 residues. From germline, CDR1 is MNHEY and CDR2 SVGAGI. J gave up 2 bases and V 5 bases, and 6 bases lay outside the gene matches. The chain's CDR3 is CASSPGGATKNIQYF. CDR3 bases: TGTGCCAGCAGTCCAGGGGGTGCGACCAAAAACATTCAGTACTTC.

This rearrangement joins TRBV9 to TRBJ2-5; TRBD1 matches at 8 bases. The end of the DNA is better explained by TRBJ2-7, so the J call may be wrong. The CDR3 is made up of 14 amino acids. From germline, CDR1 is SGDLS and CDR2 YYNGEE. This CDR3 reads CASSPGQVSYEQYF. In DNA, the CDR3 is TGTGCCAGCAGTCCGGGACAGGTCTCCTACGAGCAGTACTTC.

The rearrangement uses TRBV28 and TRBJ1-4; tentative D call: TRBD1 (6 bases). V lost 5 bases and J lost 13, with 14 bases in between. CDR3 length: 12 amino acids. The germline V gene has CDR1 MDHEN and CDR2 SYDVKM. CDR3 amino acids: CASSEDRRILFF. CDR3 DNA: TGTGCCAGCAGTGAAGACAGGAGAATACTGTTTTTT.

The chain couples TRBV6-5 to TRBJ1-5, with TRBD1 matching 8 bases. The trim removed 9 bases at V and 3 bases at J, leaving 4 bases unmatched. The CDR3 totals 13 residues. The germline CDR1 and CDR2 sequences are MNHEY and SVGAGI. The CDR3 here is CASGQGVNQPQHF. The DNA for the CDR3 is TGTGCCAGTGGACAGGGCGTCAATCAGCCCCAGCATTTT.